The 6 T cell receptor beta chains below all came from one sample that was sequenced in a study of CD8 T cells in Susac syndrome (dated by TCRdb to about 2019). Library preparation was by the immunoSEQ multiplex PCR assay. RNA was extracted using the RNeasy kit, and roughly 0.5 to 1 ug of the RNA was reverse transcribed with random hexamers. TCRdb redid the processing of the public reads, applying fastp at Q25 and MiXCR, and retained in-frame beta chains. Each CDR3 protein gets just one entry, which takes the most common genes and DNA from the rows behind it. This sample is represented by about 430,000 distinct CDR3 sequences; 75% to 90% of them were singletons. About 0.12% of the sample rests with the top ten. Sequenced material: CD8+ T cells from PBMCs. These TCRs come from a human donor with multiple sclerosis.

The chain combines TRBV30 with TRBJ1-5; D uncertain. Germline V gene data show CDR1 as GTSNPN and CDR2 as SVGIG (reference sequence). This CDR3 contains 13 residues. V lost 2 bases and J 0 bases, leaving 5 bases between the germline ends. This CDR3 is CAWSTDSNQPQHF. CDR3 nucleotides: TGTGCCTGGAGTACAGATAGCAATCAGCCCCAGCATTTT.

The gene calls are TRBV29-1 and TRBJ2-5, with unresolved D. V lost 5 bases to trimming and J lost 3 bases, with 4 bases between them. The CDR3 sequence is 10 residues long. CDR1 and CDR2 from the germline V gene are SQVTM and ANQGSEA. This chain's CDR3 is CSVYEETQYF. CDR3 DNA: TGCAGCGTTTATGAAGAGACCCAGTACTTC.

The chain uses TRBV6-5 and TRBJ2-5; D is uncertain. Trimming removed 2 bases at V and 1 base at J, with 11 bases between. The CDR3 extends over 15 amino acids. CDR1 is MNHEY and CDR2 is SVGAGI in the germline V gene. The CDR3 reads CASSYVESAQETQYF. In DNA form, the CDR3 reads TGTGCCAGCAGTTACGTGGAGTCAGCCCAAGAGACCCAGTACTTC.

The gene calls are TRBV27 and TRBJ1-6, with D possibly TRBD1 on 6 matching bases. Germline V lookup: CDR1 MNHEY, CDR2 SMNVEV (reference sequence). With 2 bases removed from V and 7 bases from J, the gap between germline ends came to 15 bases. This CDR3 is 16 amino acids long. CDR3 sequence: CASSLTAQGFNSPLHF. The CDR3 nucleotides are TGTGCCAGCAGTTTAACCGCTCAGGGGTTCAATTCACCCCTCCACTTT.

The rearrangement uses TRBV5-6 and TRBJ2-5; D remains ambiguous. The V and J ends lost 2 bases and 0 bases respectively, with 5 bases between them. The CDR3 consists of 13 residues. Germline CDR1 reads SGHDT; CDR2 reads YYEEEE. The CDR3 here is CASSLRYQETQYF. As DNA, the CDR3 is TGTGCCAGCAGCTTAAGGTACCAAGAGACCCAGTACTTC.

V usage is TRBV30 and J usage is TRBJ2-1; TRBD2 aligns across 11 bases. Germline trimming cut 3 bases from V and 4 bases from J; bases unmatched to any gene: 5. CDR3 size: 15 residues. The germline V gene encodes CDR1 GTSNPN and CDR2 SVGIG (reference sequence). CDR3 sequence: CAWSLTSGTYNEQFF. CDR3 sequence (DNA): TGTGCCTGGAGCTTGACTAGCGGGACTTACAATGAGCAGTTCTTC.